Each of the 9 T cell receptor beta chains below was sequenced from the same sample in a study of blood T cell repertoires in COVID-19. Generated by immunoSEQ multiplex PCR, the TCRdb table keeps only in-frame clones and is missing some. The sample has under 200,000 clones; 70% to 85% are singletons. The specimen was peripheral blood. These receptors originate from a woman older than 75 with acute or convalescent COVID-19.

There are a few counts of this clone. The chain joins TRBV19 to TRBJ1-4; D perhaps matches TRBD1 (5 bases). Germline V lookup: CDR1 LNHDA, CDR2 SQIVND (reference sequence). The CDR3 is made up of 13 amino acids. V lost 3 bases to trimming and J lost 5 bases, with 7 bases between them. CDR3 sequence (DNA): TGTGCCAGTAGTATGCGGGGCAATGAAAAACTGTTTTTT. This sequence encodes CASSMRGNEKLFF.

V is TRBV10-1 and J is TRBJ1-1; TRBD1 might be the D (5 bases). Germline assignment: CDR1 WNHNN and CDR2 SYGVQD (reference sequence). V was pared by 0 bases and J by 2 bases, with 7 bases between. The CDR3 covers 14 residues. CDR3 protein: CASSESGTNTEAFF. In nucleotides, the CDR3 is TGCGCCAGCAGTGAGTCCGGGACTAACACTGAAGCTTTCTTT.

The rearrangement links TRBV9 to TRBJ1-6; D may be TRBD1 (6 bases). The CDR3 covers 17 residues. Germline V gene data show CDR1 as SGDLS and CDR2 as YYNGEE. The V end was cut by 0 bases, the J end by 10 bases, with 20 bases between. The CDR3 loop is CASSVDSGEFLISPLHF. The DNA for the CDR3 is TGTGCCAGCAGCGTAGATTCAGGGGAGTTTCTAATCTCACCCCTCCACTTT.

The sample holds one count of this clone. This sequence joins TRBV4-1 and TRBJ1-2, with D maybe TRBD1 (5 bases). The CDR3 is 16 amino acids. CDR1 and CDR2 (germline): MGHRA, YSYEKL. Trimming stripped 1 base from V and 1 base from J, with 13 bases between. The CDR3 DNA reads TGCGCCAGCAGCCAAGCCCCACAGGTCGTTAACTATGGCTACACCTTC. It translates to CASSQAPQVVNYGYTF.

The V and J genes are TRBV12-5 and TRBJ2-3; a possible D gene is TRBD2 (5 bases). The CDR3 length is 12 residues. The V and J ends lost 7 bases and 2 bases respectively, with 7 bases between them. Germline V lookup: CDR1 LGHNT, CDR2 FRNRAP. In DNA, the CDR3 is TGTGCTAGTGCCGGGAACACAGATACGCAGTATTTT. Translated: CASAGNTDTQYF.

This chain uses TRBV2 with TRBJ2-4; D may be TRBD1 (6 bases). The CDR3 has 15 residues. Trimming cost V 6 bases and J 4 bases, with 16 bases left between them. Germline CDR1 and CDR2: SNHLY and FYNNEI. CDR3 sequence: CASSSPGQLKNIQYF. CDR3 in DNA: TGTGCCAGCAGCTCACCCGGACAGCTAAAAAACATTCAGTACTTC.

The rearrangement joins TRBV27 to TRBJ1-4, with D perhaps TRBD1 (5 bases). Germline assignment: CDR1 MNHEY and CDR2 SMNVEV (reference sequence). The CDR3 is 14 residues long. The ends were cut back, 2 bases at V and 4 bases at J, with 8 bases in the middle. The CDR3 nucleotides read TGTGCCAGCAGTTTAATGGGGCGTAATGAAAAACTGTTTTTT. This gives the protein CASSLMGRNEKLFF.

The chain carries TRBV5-1 and TRBJ2-7; 7 bases agree with TRBD1. The CDR3 is made up of 16 amino acids. Germline loops: CDR1 SGHRS, CDR2 YFSETQ. After removal of 5 bases from V and 0 bases from J, the junction contained 11 bases not matched to a gene. The CDR3 spells CASRNLGTAPSYEQYF. CDR3 DNA: TGCGCCAGCAGAAATCTAGGGACAGCCCCCTCCTACGAGCAGTACTTC.

The rearrangement joins TRBV19 to TRBJ1-5; TRBD1 aligns across 10 bases. In germline, CDR1 is LNHDA, CDR2 SQIVND (reference sequence). The CDR3 is made up of 16 amino acids. V trimming: 4 bases; J trimming: 3 bases; junction bases outside the gene matches: 6. The CDR3 coding sequence is TGTGCCAGTAGTACCCTGGACAGGGGGGACAATCAGCCCCAGCATTTT. It codes for CASSTLDRGDNQPQHF.